This T cell receptor beta chain is from a study of blood T cell repertoires in COVID-19. Study as a whole: COVID-19 samples collected from the United States, Italy and Spain covered acute and convalescent phases.

CDR3 length: 14 residues. CDR1 LGHDT and CDR2 YNNKEL come from the germline V gene (reference sequence). V was cut by 1 base and J by 9 bases, with 13 bases left in between. Profiling relied on immunoSEQ multiplex PCR, and the TCRdb table lists in-frame clones only, not all of them. Of some 180,000 clones detected, approximately 80% appear once; the ten largest clones hold less than 7%. The sequence was collected from a man in his sixties with acute or convalescent COVID-19. The chain links TRBV3-1 (or the pseudogene TRBV3-2) to TRBJ1-5, with D tentatively TRBD1 (5 bases). The sequencing sample was made of peripheral blood. Here the CDR3 DNA reads TGTGCCAGCAGCCAAGGTACAGGAGAAGGGCCCCAGCATTTT. It codes for CASSQGTGEGPQHF.